The 30 T cell receptor beta chains presented below share a single source sample, sequenced in a study of CD4 T cells in relation to SARS-CoV-2 and coronaviruses. Clones were sequenced by immunoSEQ multiplex PCR, and TCRdb holds only the in-frame ones, with some missing. Here the sample spans about 36,000 clones, about 86% being singletons. Their antigens are not known. Material: naive CD4+ T cells from PBMCs, cultured in vitro. Indicated subset: naive CD4+ T cells isolated by negative enrichment. These TCRs come from an adult with COVID-19.

By share, this clone ranks as medium-sized (0.01 to 0.1%). The chain has TRBV18 and TRBJ2-6; D gene uncertain. Deletions cut 6 bases from V and 4 bases from J, with 13 bases between. The CDR3 is 15 amino acids. Germline loops: CDR1 KGHSH, CDR2 LQKENI. This chain's CDR3 is CASSLTHAGANVLTF. DNA of the CDR3: TGTGCCAGCTCCCTAACTCACGCCGGGGCCAACGTCCTGACTTTC. The complete variable domain, with remaining parts taken from reference TRBV18 and TRBJ2-6, reads NAGVMQNPRHLVRRRGQEARLRCSPMKGHSHVYWYRQLPEEGLKFMVYLQKENIIDESGMPKERFSAEFPKEGPSILRIQQVVRGDSAAYFCASSLTHAGANVLTFGAGSRLTVL.

The rearrangement joins TRBV15 to TRBJ2-7, with no clear D. The CDR3 is made up of 13 amino acids. The V end was cut by 4 bases, the J end by 2 bases, with 9 bases between. Germline V lookup: CDR1 LNHNV, CDR2 YYDKDF (reference sequence). CDR3 sequence: CATSMNIPYEQYF. The CDR3 nucleotides read TGTGCCACCAGCATGAATATACCCTACGAGCAGTACTTC. Full variable domain (remainder filled in from reference TRBV15 and TRBJ2-7): DAMVIQNPRYQVTQFGKPVTLSCSQTLNHNVMYWYQQKSSQAPKLLFHYYDKDFNNEADTPDNFQSRRPNTSFCFLDIRSPGLGDTAMYLCATSMNIPYEQYFGPGTRLTVT.

The CDR3 coding sequence is TGTGCCCGCAGGGGGACAGGGAACACCGGGGAGCTGTTTTTT. Its protein is CARRGTGNTGELFF. The V gene is TRBV30, the J gene TRBJ2-2, with 8 bases identical to TRBD1. The CDR3 is 14 amino acids. Germline V CDR1 and CDR2: GTSNPN, SVGIG (reference sequence). V lost 8 bases to trimming and J lost 1 base; unmatched junction nucleotides: 6.

The chain is built from TRBV7-9 and TRBJ2-5, with TRBD2 identical over 8 bases. Germline V gives CDR1 SEHNR, CDR2 FQNEAQ (reference sequence). The CDR3 contains 15 residues. V trimming: 5 bases; J trimming: 4 bases; junction bases outside the gene matches: 9. The CDR3 spells CASSPPGLGRETQYF. The CDR3 DNA sequence: TGTGCCAGCAGCCCCCCGGGACTAGGTAGAGAGACCCAGTACTTC.

The chain recombines TRBV18 with TRBJ1-2; possible D gene TRBD1, 6 bases. This CDR3 comprises 16 residues. From germline, CDR1 is KGHSH and CDR2 LQKENI. V lost 3 bases, J lost 4 bases, and 18 bases lay in between. The CDR3 DNA is TGTGCCAGCTCACCCAGCGGGGGGCAGCGCACCTATGGCTACACCTTC. It codes for CASSPSGGQRTYGYTF.

This chain links TRBV20-1 with TRBJ2-3; TRBD2 is a possible D gene (6 bases). Looked up from germline, CDR1 is DFQATT and CDR2 is SNEGSKA (reference sequence). The CDR3 sequence is 13 residues long. The V and J ends lost 3 bases and 1 base respectively, with 8 bases between them. CDR3 amino acids: CSASPSGTDTQYF. The DNA for the CDR3 is TGCAGTGCTAGTCCTAGCGGCACAGATACGCAGTATTTT.

The rearrangement uses TRBV5-1 and TRBJ2-7; D possibly corresponds to TRBD2 (5 bases). This CDR3 is built from 15 residues. Germline V gene sequence: CDR1 SGHRS, CDR2 YFSETQ. The V end was cut by 0 bases, the J end by 4 bases, with 14 bases between. CDR3 sequence (DNA): TGCGCCAGCAGCTTGGCCGGAGGAAGTGCGTACGAGCAGTACTTC. This sequence encodes CASSLAGGSAYEQYF.

The rearrangement joins TRBV18 to TRBJ2-7, with 14 bases identical to TRBD2. The CDR3 sequence is 19 residues long. CDR1 and CDR2 (germline): KGHSH, LQKENI. Trimming at V came to 6 bases and at J to 5 bases, leaving 18 bases not matched to a gene. The CDR3 nucleotides are TGTGCCAGCTCTGCGCGGAAGGGGGGGACTAGCGGGAGTAGGAACGAGCAGTACTTC. Protein product: CASSARKGGTSGSRNEQYF.

As DNA, the CDR3 is TGCGCCAGCAGCTTTGGAGCGGAAGAGACCCAGTACTTC. Translated, it gives CASSFGAEETQYF. The V gene is TRBV5-1, the J gene TRBJ2-5, with TRBD2 as a possible D gene (5 bases). The length of the CDR3 is 13 residues. Germline values: CDR1 SGHRS, CDR2 YFSETQ. The germline V and J ends were trimmed by 2 bases and 3 bases, with 8 bases remaining between them. Filled out from reference TRBV5-1 and TRBJ2-5, the complete variable domain reads KAGVTQTPRYLIKTRGQQVTLSCSPISGHRSVSWYQQTPGQGLQFLFEYFSETQRNKGNFPGRFSGRQFSNSRSEMNVSTLELGDSALYLCASSFGAEETQYFGPGTRLLVL.

V is TRBV4-1 and J is TRBJ2-3, with 11 bases aligning to TRBD2. This CDR3 comprises 17 residues. CDR1 is MGHRA and CDR2 is YSYEKL in the germline V gene. The ends lost 4 bases at V and 0 bases at J; junction bases unmatched: 6. The CDR3 DNA reads TGCGCCAGCAGCCGGCAGGGACTAGCGGAAAGCACAGATACGCAGTATTTT. Encoded protein: CASSRQGLAESTDTQYF.

V gene TRBV5-4 combines with J gene TRBJ2-7; 11 bases fit TRBD2. The V gene's germline CDR1 is SGHNT and CDR2 YYREEE (reference sequence). The ends lost 4 bases at V and 5 bases at J; junction bases unmatched: 8. This CDR3 spans 15 amino acids. The CDR3 loop reads CASSGRLAGRDEQYF. The CDR3 DNA follows: TGTGCCAGCAGCGGGAGACTAGCGGGAAGGGACGAGCAGTACTTC.

The J gene is TRBJ2-7, the V gene TRBV6-5; 10 bases are a match to TRBD2. CDR3 length: 15 residues. Germline V gene lookup returns CDR1 MNHEY and CDR2 SVGAGI. Trimming removed 5 bases from V and 4 bases from J; junction bases left unmatched: 8. The CDR3 nucleotides are TGTGCCAGCAGTAGGTCTAGCGGGAGCCTTTACGAGCAGTACTTC. Translating gives CASSRSSGSLYEQYF.

This chain uses TRBV28 with TRBJ2-1, with D perhaps assigned TRBD1 or TRBD2 (5 bases each). Germline V gene lookup returns CDR1 MDHEN and CDR2 SYDVKM. This CDR3 comprises 13 residues. V was clipped by 5 bases and J by 7 bases, with 12 bases between them. The CDR3 DNA reads TGTGCCAGCAGTGATGGGACCTGGAATGAGCAGTTCTTC. Its translation: CASSDGTWNEQFF.

This clone was seen a handful of times. CDR3 in DNA: TGTGCCAGCAGTGGACTAGCCACCGGGGAGCTGTTTTTT. It specifies CASSGLATGELFF. V is TRBV12-3 or TRBV12-4 and J is TRBJ2-2; 8 bases agree with TRBD2. J lost 4 bases, V lost 5 bases, and 0 bases had no gene match. The CDR3 totals 13 residues.

The rearrangement joins TRBV5-1 to TRBJ2-7; no clear D. The CDR3 runs to 13 residues. From germline, CDR1 is SGHRS and CDR2 YFSETQ. V gave up 3 bases and J gave up 3 bases, with 10 bases separating them. CDR3 sequence reads: CASSSPIGYEQYF. In DNA, the CDR3 is TGCGCCAGCAGCTCTCCTATAGGCTACGAGCAGTACTTC.

Only a few counts were recorded for this clone. The chain has TRBV3-1 (or the pseudogene TRBV3-2) and TRBJ2-1; no firm D call. V dropped 4 bases and J dropped 5 bases, with 12 bases sitting between them. Germline CDR1 LGHDT, CDR2 YNNKEL (reference sequence). This CDR3 region has 14 residues. The CDR3: CASSLTDQHNEQFF. In DNA, the CDR3 is TGTGCCAGCAGCCTAACGGACCAACACAATGAGCAGTTCTTC.

The J gene is TRBJ2-7, the V gene TRBV5-1; 9 bases align to TRBD2. Germline CDR1 SGHRS, CDR2 YFSETQ. The CDR3 is 16 amino acids. The junction had 8 bases not matched to a gene; V was cut back by 2 bases and J by 2 bases. Here the CDR3 DNA reads TGCGCCAGCAGCTTTACTAGCGGGTATTCAACCTACGAGCAGTACTTC. It is translated as CASSFTSGYSTYEQYF. The whole variable domain, remainder taken from reference TRBV5-1 and TRBJ2-7, is KAGVTQTPRYLIKTRGQQVTLSCSPISGHRSVSWYQQTPGQGLQFLFEYFSETQRNKGNFPGRFSGRQFSNSRSEMNVSTLELGDSALYLCASSFTSGYSTYEQYFGPGTRLTVT.

J is TRBJ1-2 and V is TRBV6-5, with D uncertain. This CDR3 region has 14 residues. V was shortened by 6 bases and J by 2 bases, with 13 bases between the two germline ends. CDR1 and CDR2 from the germline V gene are MNHEY and SVGAGI. In DNA form, the CDR3 reads TGTGCCAGCAGCGCTACGTCGGCCAACTATGGCTACACCTTC. This encodes CASSATSANYGYTF.

The count of this clone is one. The rearrangement uses TRBV6-1 and TRBJ2-5; the D is unclear. This CDR3 region has 13 residues. V was pared by 1 base and J by 5 bases, with 8 bases between. Germline CDR1 is MNHNS and CDR2 is SASEGT. The CDR3 is CASSEGEVETQYF. DNA of the CDR3: TGTGCCAGCAGTGAAGGAGAGGTTGAGACCCAGTACTTC.

The genes are TRBV15 and TRBJ2-7, with TRBD1 identical over 9 bases. V gave up 5 bases and J gave up 0 bases; unmatched junction bases: 5. Germline lookup yields CDR1 LNHNV and CDR2 YYDKDF (reference sequence). The length of the CDR3 is 15 residues. DNA of the CDR3: TGTGCCACCAGCGTCACAGGGGGCATCTCCTACGAGCAGTACTTC. Translation gives CATSVTGGISYEQYF.

The chain uses TRBV15 and TRBJ1-4; TRBD1 matches at 11 bases. The CDR3 has 18 amino acids. V lost 5 bases and J lost 3; bases outside the gene matches: 11. The V gene's germline CDR1 is LNHNV and CDR2 YYDKDF (reference sequence). CDR3 coding DNA: TGTGCCACCAGCCCCAGGACAGGGGGCTGGAGCGCTAATGAAAAACTGTTTTTT. Residues: CATSPRTGGWSANEKLFF.

CDR3 residues: CASSLDWLNTGELFF. The CDR3 nucleotides read TGTGCCAGCAGCTTAGATTGGCTGAACACCGGGGAGCTGTTTTTT. V is TRBV11-2 and J is TRBJ2-2, with D unclear. Germline V gene data show CDR1 as SGHAT and CDR2 as FQNNGV. CDR3 length: 15 residues. Trimming left V 0 bases short and J 1 base short, with 6 bases between.

The chain is built from TRBV2 and TRBJ2-7; TRBD2 might be the D (5 bases). The CDR3 covers 15 residues. Germline assignment: CDR1 SNHLY and CDR2 FYNNEI. Trimming cost V 2 bases and J 0 bases, with 11 bases left between them. CDR3 bases: TGTGCCAGCAGTGAAATTATAGGGAGCTCCTACGAGCAGTACTTC. Translation: CASSEIIGSSYEQYF.

J is TRBJ2-3 and V is TRBV18, with 8 bases lining up with TRBD2. The CDR3 is 14 amino acids. Germline V gene data show CDR1 as KGHSH and CDR2 as LQKENI. V lost 3 bases and J lost 5; bases outside the gene matches: 4. The CDR3: CASSPSGGGDTQYF. Written as DNA, the CDR3 is TGTGCCAGCTCACCGTCGGGAGGGGGAGATACGCAGTATTTT.

The chain carries TRBV5-8 and TRBJ2-5, with 9 bases identical to TRBD2. The CDR3 runs 16 residues. Germline trimming cut 2 bases from V and 1 base from J; bases unmatched to any gene: 6. Germline assignment: CDR1 SGHTS and CDR2 YDEGEE. The CDR3 spells CASSLGAGGPQETQYF. CDR3 DNA: TGTGCCAGCAGCTTAGGTGCGGGAGGGCCCCAAGAGACCCAGTACTTC.

The genes are TRBV4-2 and TRBJ2-1; 8 nucleotides agree with TRBD2. The V and J ends lost 0 bases and 7 bases, in that order; junction bases with no gene match: 11. Germline V gene sequence: CDR1 LGHNA, CDR2 YNFKEQ. CDR3 size: 17 residues. The CDR3 here is CASSQEGSGRVVNEQFF. The CDR3 bases are TGTGCCAGCAGCCAAGAGGGGAGCGGGAGAGTAGTAAATGAGCAGTTCTTC.

V usage is TRBV9 and J usage is TRBJ2-3, with D unresolved. With 0 bases removed from V and 3 bases from J, the gap between germline ends came to 8 bases. The CDR3 has 14 amino acids. Germline CDR1 is SGDLS and CDR2 is YYNGEE. CDR3 DNA: TGTGCCAGCAGCGTAGGACGCCAGACAGATACGCAGTATTTT. Translation: CASSVGRQTDTQYF. Based on the CDR3 plus reference TRBV9 and TRBJ2-3, the full variable domain is DSGVTQTPKHLITATGQRVTLRCSPRSGDLSVYWYQQSLDQGLQFLIQYYNGEERAKGNILERFSAQQFPDLHSELNLSSLELGDSALYFCASSVGRQTDTQYFGPGTRLTVL.

The chain links TRBV3-1 (or the pseudogene TRBV3-2) to TRBJ2-1, with TRBD2 matching 9 bases. Per germline, CDR1 LGHDT and CDR2 YNNKEL (reference sequence). This CDR3 has 16 amino acids. The ends lost 2 bases at V and 2 bases at J; junction bases unmatched: 4. This chain's CDR3 is CASSQIRLAAYNEQFF. The CDR3 DNA sequence: TGTGCCAGCAGCCAAATCAGACTAGCGGCCTACAATGAGCAGTTCTTC.

The gene calls are TRBV28 and TRBJ2-7, with TRBD1 as a possible D gene (6 bases). The CDR3 length is 16 residues. Trimming shortened V by 4 bases and J by 2 bases, and 18 bases separated the two germline ends. Germline CDR1 is MDHEN and CDR2 is SYDVKM. The CDR3 spells CASSSPTGSLTYEQYF. CDR3 DNA: TGTGCCAGCAGTTCCCCAACAGGGTCTTTAACCTACGAGCAGTACTTC.

The chain employs TRBV11-3 and TRBJ2-3; unclear D gene. Germline CDR1 reads SGHNT; CDR2 reads YENEEA. V was pared by 1 base and J by 0 bases, with 11 bases between. The CDR3 sequence is 16 residues long. The CDR3 DNA reads TGTGCCAGCAGCTTAGGGCGGCGCCCTAGCACAGATACGCAGTATTTT. This codes for CASSLGRRPSTDTQYF.